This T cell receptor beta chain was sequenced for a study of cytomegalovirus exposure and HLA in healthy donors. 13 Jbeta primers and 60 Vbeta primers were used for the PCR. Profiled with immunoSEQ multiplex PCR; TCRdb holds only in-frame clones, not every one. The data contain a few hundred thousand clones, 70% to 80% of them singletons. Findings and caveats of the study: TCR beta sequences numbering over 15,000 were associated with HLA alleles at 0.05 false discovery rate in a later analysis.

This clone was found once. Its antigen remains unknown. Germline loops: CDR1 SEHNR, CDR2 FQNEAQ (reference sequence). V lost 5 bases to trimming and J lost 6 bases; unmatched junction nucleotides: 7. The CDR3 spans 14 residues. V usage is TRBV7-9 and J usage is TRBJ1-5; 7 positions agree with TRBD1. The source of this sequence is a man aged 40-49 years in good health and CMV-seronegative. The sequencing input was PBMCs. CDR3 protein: CASSPRGFGQPQHF. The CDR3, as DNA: TGTGCCAGCAGCCCCAGGGGGTTTGGTCAGCCCCAGCATTTT. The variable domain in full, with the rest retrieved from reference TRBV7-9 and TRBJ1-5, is DTGVSQNPRHKITKRGQNVTFRCDPISEHNRLYWYRQTLGQGPEFLTYFQNEAQLEKSRLLSDRFSAERPKGSFSTLEIQRTEQGDSAMYLCASSPRGFGQPQHFGDGTRLSIL.